Given below is one T cell receptor (beta chain) in context. Its antigen is as yet unknown. V dropped 4 bases and J dropped 6; count of bases not matched to a gene: 9. The CDR3 is made up of 15 amino acids. Per the germline V gene, CDR1 is SGHVS and CDR2 is FQNEAQ. This sample is drawn from a study of T cell responses to AZD1222 COVID-19 vaccine. Study findings and constraints: Among the donors, most were white British and more were female, and clonal diversity was possibly underestimated. Nearly half of spike-specific TCRs reportedly target variant regions that are unmutated in the B.1.351 and B.1.1.7 variants. Only a handful of individuals given AZD1222 were seropositive at baseline.

Sequencing used immunoSEQ multiplex PCR; TCRdb keeps in-frame clones, though not all of them. The sample holds 75,000 to 100,000 clones, 70% to 90% seen once. This clonotype originated in an adult in good health. Sequencing was performed on peripheral blood, taken on day 0 of AZD1222 vaccination. The genes are TRBV7-8 and TRBJ2-7, with 10 positions matching TRBD1. The CDR3 DNA sequence: TGTGCCAGCAGCTCCTCCGGGACAGGGGTTGGCGAGCAGTACTTC. Its translation: CASSSSGTGVGEQYF.